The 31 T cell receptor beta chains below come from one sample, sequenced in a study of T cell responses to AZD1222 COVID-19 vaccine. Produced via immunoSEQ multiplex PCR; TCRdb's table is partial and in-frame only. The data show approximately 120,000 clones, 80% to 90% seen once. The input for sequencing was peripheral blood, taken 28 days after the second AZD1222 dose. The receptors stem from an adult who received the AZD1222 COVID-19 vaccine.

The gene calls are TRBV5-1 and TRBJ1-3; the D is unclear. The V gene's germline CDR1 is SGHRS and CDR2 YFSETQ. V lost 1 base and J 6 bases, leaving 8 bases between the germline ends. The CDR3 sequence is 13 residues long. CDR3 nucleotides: TGCGCCAGCAGCTTGACCCCCATAAACACCATATATTTT. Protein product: CASSLTPINTIYF. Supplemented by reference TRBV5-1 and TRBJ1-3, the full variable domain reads KAGVTQTPRYLIKTRGQQVTLSCSPISGHRSVSWYQQTPGQGLQFLFEYFSETQRNKGNFPGRFSGRQFSNSRSEMNVSTLELGDSALYLCASSLTPINTIYFGEGSWLTVV.

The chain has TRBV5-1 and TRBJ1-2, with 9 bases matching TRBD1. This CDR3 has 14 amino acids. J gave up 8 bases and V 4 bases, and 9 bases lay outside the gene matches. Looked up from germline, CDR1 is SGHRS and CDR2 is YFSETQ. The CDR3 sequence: CASSGGQGVGGYTF. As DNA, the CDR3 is TGCGCCAGCAGCGGGGGACAGGGTGTTGGCGGCTACACCTTC.

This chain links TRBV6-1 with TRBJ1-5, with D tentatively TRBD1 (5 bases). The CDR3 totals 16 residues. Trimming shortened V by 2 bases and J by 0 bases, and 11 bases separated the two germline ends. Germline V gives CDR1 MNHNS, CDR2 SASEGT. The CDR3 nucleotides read TGTGCCAGCAGTGAATGGGGCAGGTCTAGCAATCAGCCCCAGCATTTT. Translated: CASSEWGRSSNQPQHF.

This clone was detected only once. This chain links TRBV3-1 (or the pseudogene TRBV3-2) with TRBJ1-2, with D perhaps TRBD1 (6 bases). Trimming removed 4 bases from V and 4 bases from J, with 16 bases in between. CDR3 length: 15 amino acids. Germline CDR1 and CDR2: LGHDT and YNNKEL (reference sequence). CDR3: CASSRSSGGGYGYTF. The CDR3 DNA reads TGTGCCAGCAGCCGATCCTCGGGGGGCGGCTATGGCTACACCTTC.

The CDR3 DNA reads as TGTGCCAGCACCAAGCTCTGGGGGAATGAGCAGTTCTTC. It codes for CASTKLWGNEQFF. V and J are TRBV28 and TRBJ2-1; D tentatively reads TRBD1 or TRBD2 (5 bases each). CDR3 length: 13 residues. V lost 7 bases and J lost 7, with 14 bases in between. Per the germline V gene, CDR1 is MDHEN and CDR2 is SYDVKM.

This CDR3 reads CASSHPRQGPSYEQYF. CDR3 coding DNA: TGCGCCAGCAGTCACCCGAGACAGGGCCCCTCCTACGAGCAGTACTTC. This chain links TRBV23-1 with TRBJ2-7, with 7 bases identical to TRBD1. TRBV23-1 is identified as an open reading frame with a role that is uncertain. V was clipped by 3 bases and J by 0 bases; unmatched bases: 8. CDR3 length equals 16 residues.

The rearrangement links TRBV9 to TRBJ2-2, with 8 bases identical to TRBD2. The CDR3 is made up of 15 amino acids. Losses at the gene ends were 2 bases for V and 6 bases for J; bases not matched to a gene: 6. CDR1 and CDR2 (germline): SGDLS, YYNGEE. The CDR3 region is CASSVMTSVAGELFF. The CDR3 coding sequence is TGTGCCAGCAGCGTTATGACTAGCGTAGCCGGGGAGCTGTTTTTT.

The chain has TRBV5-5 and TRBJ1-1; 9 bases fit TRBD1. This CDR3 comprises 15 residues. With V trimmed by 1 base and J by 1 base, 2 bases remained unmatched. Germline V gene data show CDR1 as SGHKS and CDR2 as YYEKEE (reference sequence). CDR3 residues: CASSLLGQGNTEAFF. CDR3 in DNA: TGTGCCAGCAGCTTGCTGGGACAGGGGAACACTGAAGCTTTCTTT.

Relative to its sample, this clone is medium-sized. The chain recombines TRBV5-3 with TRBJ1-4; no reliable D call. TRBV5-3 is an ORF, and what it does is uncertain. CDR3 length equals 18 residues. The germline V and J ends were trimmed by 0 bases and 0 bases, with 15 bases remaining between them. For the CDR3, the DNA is TGTGCCAGAAGCTTGGTCCCTAGTGGACGTTCAACTAATGAAAAACTGTTTTTT. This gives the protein CARSLVPSGRSTNEKLFF.

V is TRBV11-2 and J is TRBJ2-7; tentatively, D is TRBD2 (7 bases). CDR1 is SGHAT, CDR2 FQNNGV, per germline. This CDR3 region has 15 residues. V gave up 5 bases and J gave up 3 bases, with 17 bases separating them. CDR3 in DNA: TGTGCCAGCAGCGTTCCCGCGGGGGCCCTCTACGAGCAGTACTTC. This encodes CASSVPAGALYEQYF.

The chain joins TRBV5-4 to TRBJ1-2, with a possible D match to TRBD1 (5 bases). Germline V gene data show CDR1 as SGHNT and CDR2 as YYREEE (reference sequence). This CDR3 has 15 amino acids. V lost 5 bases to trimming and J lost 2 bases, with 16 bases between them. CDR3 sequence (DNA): TGTGCCAGCAGATCAGGGACGGACTCAAACTATGGCTACACCTTC. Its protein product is CASRSGTDSNYGYTF. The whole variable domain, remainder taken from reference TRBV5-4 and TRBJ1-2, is ETGVTQSPTHLIKTRGQQVTLRCSSQSGHNTVSWYQQALGQGPQFIFQYYREEENGRGNFPPRFSGLQFPNYSSELNVNALELDDSALYLCASRSGTDSNYGYTFGSGTRLTVV.

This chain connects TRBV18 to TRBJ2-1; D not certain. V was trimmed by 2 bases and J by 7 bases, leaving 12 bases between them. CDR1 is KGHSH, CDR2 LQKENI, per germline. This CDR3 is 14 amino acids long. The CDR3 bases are TGTGCCAGCTCACCATCGACCAGCCGAAATGAGCAGTTCTTC. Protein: CASSPSTSRNEQFF.

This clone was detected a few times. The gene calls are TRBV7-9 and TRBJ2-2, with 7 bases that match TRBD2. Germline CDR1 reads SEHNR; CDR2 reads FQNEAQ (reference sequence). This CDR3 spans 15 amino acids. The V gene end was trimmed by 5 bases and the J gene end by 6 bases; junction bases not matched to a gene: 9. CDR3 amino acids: CASSPGGSVPGELFF. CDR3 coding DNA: TGTGCCAGCAGCCCGGGCGGGAGCGTCCCCGGGGAGCTGTTTTTT.

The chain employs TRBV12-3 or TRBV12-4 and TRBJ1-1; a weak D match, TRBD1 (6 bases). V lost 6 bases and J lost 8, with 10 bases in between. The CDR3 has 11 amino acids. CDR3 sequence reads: CASSLGGEAFF. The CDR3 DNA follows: TGTGCCAGCAGCCTAGGGGGGGAAGCTTTCTTT.

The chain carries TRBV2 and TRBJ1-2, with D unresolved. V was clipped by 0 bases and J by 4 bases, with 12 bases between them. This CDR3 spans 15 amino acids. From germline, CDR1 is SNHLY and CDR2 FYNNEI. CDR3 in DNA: TGTGCCAGCAGTGAAGCAGGGAGGTCGGTCTATGGCTACACCTTC. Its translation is CASSEAGRSVYGYTF. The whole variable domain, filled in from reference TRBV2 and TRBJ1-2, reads EPEVTQTPSHQVTQMGQEVILRCVPISNHLYFYWYRQILGQKVEFLVSFYNNEISEKSEIFDDQFSVERPDGSNFTLKIRSTKLEDSAMYFCASSEAGRSVYGYTFGSGTRLTVV.

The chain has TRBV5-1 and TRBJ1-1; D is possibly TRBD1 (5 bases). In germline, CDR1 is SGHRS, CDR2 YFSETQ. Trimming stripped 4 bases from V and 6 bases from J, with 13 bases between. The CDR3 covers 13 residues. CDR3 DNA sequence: TGCGCCAGCAGCGTAGGGACTTTAGCTGAAGCTTTCTTT. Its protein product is CASSVGTLAEAFF.

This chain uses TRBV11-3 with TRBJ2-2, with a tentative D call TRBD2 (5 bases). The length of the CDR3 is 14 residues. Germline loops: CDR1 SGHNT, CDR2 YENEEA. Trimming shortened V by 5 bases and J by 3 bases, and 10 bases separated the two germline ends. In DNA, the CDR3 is TGTGCCAGCAGCCACCGGACTGACACCGGGGAGCTGTTTTTT. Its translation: CASSHRTDTGELFF.

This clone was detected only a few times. The CDR3 spells CASSQLQGWSYEQYF. For the CDR3, the DNA is TGCGCCAGCAGCCAGCTACAGGGTTGGTCCTACGAGCAGTACTTC. The rearrangement uses TRBV4-1 and TRBJ2-7, with D perhaps TRBD1 (6 bases). The CDR3 is 15 amino acids. The germline V gene encodes CDR1 MGHRA and CDR2 YSYEKL. The V and J ends lost 3 bases and 1 base respectively, with 13 bases between them.

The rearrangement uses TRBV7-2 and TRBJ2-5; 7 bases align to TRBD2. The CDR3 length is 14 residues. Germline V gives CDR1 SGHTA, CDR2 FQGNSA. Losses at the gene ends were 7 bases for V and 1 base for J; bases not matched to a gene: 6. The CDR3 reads CASKAGRIQETQYF. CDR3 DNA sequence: TGTGCCAGCAAAGCCGGGAGGATCCAAGAGACCCAGTACTTC.

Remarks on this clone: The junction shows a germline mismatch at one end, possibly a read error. The CDR3 sequence is CASSVEIRGAGMPQHF. CDR3 in DNA: TGTGCCAGTAGTGTAGAGATCAGGGGCGCGGGAATGCCCCAGCATTTT. This chain connects TRBV19 to TRBJ1-5, with D perhaps TRBD1 (6 bases). Germline V lookup: CDR1 LNHDA, CDR2 SQIVND (reference sequence). The length of the CDR3 is 16 residues.

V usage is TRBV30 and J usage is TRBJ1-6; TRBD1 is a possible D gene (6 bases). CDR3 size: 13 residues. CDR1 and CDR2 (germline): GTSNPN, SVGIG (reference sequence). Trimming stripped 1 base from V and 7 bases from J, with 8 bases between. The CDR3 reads CAWSGGPNSPLHF. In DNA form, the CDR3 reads TGTGCCTGGAGTGGGGGGCCGAATTCACCCCTCCACTTT. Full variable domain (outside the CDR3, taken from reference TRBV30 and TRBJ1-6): SQTIHQWPATLVQPVGSPLSLECTVEGTSNPNLYWYRQAAGRGLQLLFYSVGIGQISSEVPQNLSASRPQDRQFILSSKKLLLSDSGFYLCAWSGGPNSPLHFGNGTRLTVT.

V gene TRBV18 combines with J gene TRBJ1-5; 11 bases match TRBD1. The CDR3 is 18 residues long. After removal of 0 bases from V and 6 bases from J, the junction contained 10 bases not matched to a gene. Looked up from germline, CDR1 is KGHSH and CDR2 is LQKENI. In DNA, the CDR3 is TGTGCCAGCTCACCACCCGGGACAGGGGGATGGAATCGTCAGCCCCAGCATTTT. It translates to CASSPPGTGGWNRQPQHF.

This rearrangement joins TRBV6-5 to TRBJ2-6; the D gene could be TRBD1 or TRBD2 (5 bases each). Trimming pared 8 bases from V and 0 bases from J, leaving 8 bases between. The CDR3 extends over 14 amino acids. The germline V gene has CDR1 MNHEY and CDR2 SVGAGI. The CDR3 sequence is CASRGPSGANVLTF. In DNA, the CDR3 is TGTGCCAGCCGGGGACCCTCTGGGGCCAACGTCCTGACTTTC.

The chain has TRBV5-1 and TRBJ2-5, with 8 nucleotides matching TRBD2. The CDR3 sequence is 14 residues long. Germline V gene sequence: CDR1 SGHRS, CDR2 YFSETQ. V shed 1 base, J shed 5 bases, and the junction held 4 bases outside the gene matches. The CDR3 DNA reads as TGCGCCAGCAGCTTGAGCGGGAGAGATGAGACCCAGTACTTC. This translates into CASSLSGRDETQYF.

CDR3 sequence reads: CASSGRYTEAFF. Here the CDR3 DNA reads TGTGCCAGTAGTGGCCGATACACTGAAGCTTTCTTT. The V call is TRBV19, the J call TRBJ1-1; D gene uncertain. V shed 5 bases and J shed 3 bases, with 7 bases lying between them. Germline loops: CDR1 LNHDA, CDR2 SQIVND (reference sequence). The CDR3 spans 12 residues.

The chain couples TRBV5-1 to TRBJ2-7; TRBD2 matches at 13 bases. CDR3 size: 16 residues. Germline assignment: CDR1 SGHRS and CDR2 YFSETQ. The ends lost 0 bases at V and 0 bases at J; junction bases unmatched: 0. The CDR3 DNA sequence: TGCGCCAGCAGCTTGGGGACTAGCGGGAGCTCCTACGAGCAGTACTTC. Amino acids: CASSLGTSGSSYEQYF.

CDR3: CAWGGQYQPQHF. CDR3 DNA: TGTGCCTGGGGTGGACAGTATCAGCCCCAGCATTTT. J is TRBJ1-5 and V is TRBV30, with D perhaps matching TRBD1 (6 bases). The CDR3 has 12 amino acids. Trimming took 5 bases from V and 5 from J, leaving 10 bases between them. Germline V gene lookup returns CDR1 GTSNPN and CDR2 SVGIG (reference sequence).

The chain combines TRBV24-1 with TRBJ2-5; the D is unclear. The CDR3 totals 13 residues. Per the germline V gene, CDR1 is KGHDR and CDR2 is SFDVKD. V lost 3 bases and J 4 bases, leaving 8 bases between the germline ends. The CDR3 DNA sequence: TGTGCCACCAGTGATGGTGGGATAGAGACCCAGTACTTC. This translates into CATSDGGIETQYF.

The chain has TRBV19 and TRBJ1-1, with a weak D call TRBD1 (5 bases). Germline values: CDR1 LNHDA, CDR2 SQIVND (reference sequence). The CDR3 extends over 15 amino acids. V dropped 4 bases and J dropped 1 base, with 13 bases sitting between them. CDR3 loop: CASSTGRERNTEAFF. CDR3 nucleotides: TGTGCCAGTAGTACAGGCAGGGAGAGGAACACTGAAGCTTTCTTT.

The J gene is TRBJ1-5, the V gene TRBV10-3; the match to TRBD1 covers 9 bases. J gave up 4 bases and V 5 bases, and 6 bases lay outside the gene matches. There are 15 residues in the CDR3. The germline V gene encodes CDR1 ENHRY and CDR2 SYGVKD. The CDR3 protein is CAISPGTGLNQPQHF. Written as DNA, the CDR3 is TGTGCCATCAGTCCCGGGACAGGGTTAAATCAGCCCCAGCATTTT.

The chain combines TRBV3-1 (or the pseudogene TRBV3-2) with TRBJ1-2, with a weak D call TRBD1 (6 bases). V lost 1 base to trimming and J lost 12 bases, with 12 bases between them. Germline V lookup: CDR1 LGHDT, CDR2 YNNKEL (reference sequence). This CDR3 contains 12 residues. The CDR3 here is CASSQVPGADTF. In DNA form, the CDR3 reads TGTGCCAGCAGCCAAGTCCCGGGGGCGGACACCTTC.